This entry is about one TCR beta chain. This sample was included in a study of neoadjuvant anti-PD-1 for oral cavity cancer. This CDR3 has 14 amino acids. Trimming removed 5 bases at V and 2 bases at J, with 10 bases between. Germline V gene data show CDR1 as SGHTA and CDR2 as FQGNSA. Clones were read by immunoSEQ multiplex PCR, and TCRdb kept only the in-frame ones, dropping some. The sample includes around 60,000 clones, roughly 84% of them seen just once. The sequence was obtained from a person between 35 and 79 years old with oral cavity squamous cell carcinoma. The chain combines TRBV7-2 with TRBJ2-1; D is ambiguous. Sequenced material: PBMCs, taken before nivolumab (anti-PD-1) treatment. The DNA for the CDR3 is TGTGCCAGCAGCCCCGGACCGGCCTACAATGAGCAGTTCTTC. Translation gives CASSPGPAYNEQFF.